These 18 T cell receptor beta chains originate from one sample sequenced in a study of siplizumab effects on memory and regulatory T cells. Here immunoSEQ multiplex PCR was the method, and the copy in TCRdb shows in-frame clones only, minus some. The repertoire holds more than 85,000 clones, with around 92% as singletons. Sequences were obtained from Tregs sorted from blood. The receptor source for this set is a human donor in good health.

This chain connects TRBV5-1 to TRBJ1-1; D call uncertain. CDR3 size: 13 residues. CDR1 is SGHRS and CDR2 is YFSETQ in the germline V gene. V gave up 0 bases and J gave up 6 bases, with 9 bases separating them. CDR3 in amino acids: CASSLGLTSEAFF. For the CDR3, the DNA is TGCGCCAGCAGCTTGGGTCTCACGTCTGAAGCTTTCTTT.

The sample holds one count of this clone. The chain links TRBV15 to TRBJ2-2, with a possible D match to TRBD1 (7 bases). The CDR3 spans 15 residues. V was clipped by 2 bases and J by 7 bases, with 14 bases between them. Germline V gene sequence: CDR1 LNHNV, CDR2 YYDKDF (reference sequence). The CDR3 region is CATSRQGGSGGELFF. The CDR3 DNA reads as TGTGCCACCAGCAGACAGGGGGGCTCGGGCGGGGAGCTGTTTTTT.

The chain combines TRBV27 with TRBJ1-2, with D possibly matching TRBD1 (6 bases). Deletions cut 2 bases from V and 1 base from J, with 8 bases between. The CDR3 loop spans 14 amino acids. Germline CDR1 and CDR2: MNHEY and SMNVEV (reference sequence). The CDR3 sequence is CASSLRGFNYGYTF. The CDR3 DNA follows: TGTGCCAGCAGTTTAAGGGGGTTTAACTATGGCTACACCTTC.

The chain links TRBV4-1 to TRBJ2-2, with TRBD2 identical over 7 bases. V lost 1 base, J lost 0 bases, and 8 bases stayed unmatched. CDR3 size: 18 residues. Looked up from germline, CDR1 is MGHRA and CDR2 is YSYEKL. The CDR3 reads CASSQVFHGRTNTGELFF. The CDR3 DNA sequence: TGCGCCAGCAGCCAAGTATTTCACGGGAGGACGAACACCGGGGAGCTGTTTTTT.

The chain recombines TRBV7-2 with TRBJ1-2; TRBD1 aligns across 8 bases. The CDR3 is 14 residues long. CDR1 is SGHTA, CDR2 FQGNSA, per germline. V lost 5 bases to trimming and J lost 7 bases; unmatched junction nucleotides: 9. The CDR3 DNA reads TGTGCCAGCAGCATAGACTCAGGGGGCGGTGGCTACACCTTC. Translated: CASSIDSGGGGYTF.

The chain combines TRBV6-5 with TRBJ2-7, with 9 bases matching TRBD1. The CDR3 consists of 16 residues. Unmatched junction bases numbered 4, after V lost 1 base and J lost 0 bases. In germline, CDR1 is MNHEY, CDR2 SVGAGI. The CDR3 DNA reads TGTGCCAGCAGTTACTATACGGGACAGGGCTCCTACGAGCAGTACTTC. Translating it yields CASSYYTGQGSYEQYF.

The CDR3 here is CASSLDNSPLHF. CDR3 DNA: TGTGCCAGCAGCTTGGATAATTCACCCCTCCACTTT. This chain uses TRBV5-5 with TRBJ1-6; D is uncertain. Per germline, CDR1 SGHKS and CDR2 YYEKEE (reference sequence). The V end lost 0 bases, the J end lost 5 bases, and 0 bases lay between the germline ends. The CDR3 extends over 12 amino acids. Using reference TRBV5-5 and TRBJ1-6 for the parts outside the CDR3, the full variable domain is DAGVTQSPTHLIKTRGQQVTLRCSPISGHKSVSWYQQVLGQGPQFIFQYYEKEERGRGNFPDRFSARQFPNYSSELNVNALLLGDSALYLCASSLDNSPLHFGNGTRLTVT.

The chain joins TRBV5-1 to TRBJ2-4, with 9 bases aligning to TRBD1. This CDR3 region has 15 residues. Germline CDR1 SGHRS, CDR2 YFSETQ. The junction had 4 bases not matched to a gene; V was cut back by 5 bases and J by 1 base. CDR3 nucleotides: TGCGCCAGCAGTGCCGGGACAGGGGCCAAAAACATTCAGTACTTC. Encoded protein: CASSAGTGAKNIQYF.

This chain joins TRBV5-1 and TRBJ2-5, with no clear D. Germline V gives CDR1 SGHRS, CDR2 YFSETQ. V was shortened by 4 bases and J by 3 bases, with 4 bases between the two germline ends. This CDR3 is 11 amino acids long. The CDR3 bases are TGCGCCAGCAGCCTGAAAGAGACCCAGTACTTC. As protein: CASSLKETQYF.

J is TRBJ2-3 and V is TRBV7-6, with 7 positions matching TRBD2. CDR1 is SGHVS, CDR2 FNYEAQ, per germline. J gave up 4 bases and V 3 bases, and 7 bases lay outside the gene matches. The CDR3 totals 15 residues. The CDR3 here is CASSFSPGGADTQYF. CDR3 in DNA: TGTGCCAGCAGCTTTTCCCCGGGAGGCGCAGATACGCAGTATTTT.

The gene calls are TRBV5-1 and TRBJ2-5; no definite D call. Germline V gene data show CDR1 as SGHRS and CDR2 as YFSETQ. The CDR3 length is 14 residues. V lost 0 bases, J lost 4 bases, and 10 bases lay in between. CDR3 bases: TGCGCCAGCAGCTTGGGACCTCTGAGAGAGACCCAGTACTTC. This encodes CASSLGPLRETQYF.

The V gene is TRBV9, the J gene TRBJ2-3; D uncertain. The V and J ends lost 4 bases and 4 bases respectively, with 13 bases between them. The germline V gene encodes CDR1 SGDLS and CDR2 YYNGEE. There are 14 residues in the CDR3. CDR3 DNA sequence: TGTGCCAGCAGCATACCTACTGGGTCAGATACGCAGTATTTT. Translating it yields CASSIPTGSDTQYF.

The chain employs TRBV14 and TRBJ1-1; D gene ambiguous. This CDR3 has 14 amino acids. V was trimmed by 0 bases and J by 4 bases, leaving 9 bases between them. Germline V lookup: CDR1 SGHDN, CDR2 FVKESK. The CDR3 nucleotides are TGTGCCAGCAGCCAAGAAAGACACAGCACTGAAGCTTTCTTT. Translating it yields CASSQERHSTEAFF.

V usage is TRBV7-9 and J usage is TRBJ1-2; possibly TRBD1 for D (6 bases). The CDR3 totals 16 residues. CDR1 and CDR2 from the germline V gene are SEHNR and FQNEAQ (reference sequence). The V end was cut by 1 base, the J end by 2 bases, with 14 bases between. The DNA for the CDR3 is TGTGCCAGCAGCTTAGGTGGGTCAGGGGAAAACTATGGCTACACCTTC. Protein: CASSLGGSGENYGYTF. The variable domain in full, completed from reference TRBV7-9 and TRBJ1-2, reads DTGVSQNPRHKITKRGQNVTFRCDPISEHNRLYWYRQTLGQGPEFLTYFQNEAQLEKSRLLSDRFSAERPKGSFSTLEIQRTEQGDSAMYLCASSLGGSGENYGYTFGSGTRLTVV.

The V call is TRBV6-1, the J call TRBJ2-1; the match to TRBD2 covers 10 bases. There are 13 residues in the CDR3. In germline, CDR1 is MNHNS, CDR2 SASEGT. V trimming: 8 bases; J trimming: 14 bases; junction bases outside the gene matches: 12. CDR3 in DNA: TGTGCCAGCCCCCGGATAGCGGGAGGACTGAAGTTCTTC. Protein sequence: CASPRIAGGLKFF.

The J gene is TRBJ2-7, the V gene TRBV19, with TRBD1 as a possible D gene (6 bases). The length of the CDR3 is 17 residues. V lost 3 bases and J lost 8, with 26 bases in between. In germline, CDR1 is LNHDA, CDR2 SQIVND (reference sequence). Here the CDR3 DNA reads TGTGCCAGTAGTATTGGGTCAGGGGCACTCCGTTACGACAAGCAGTACTTC. It specifies CASSIGSGALRYDKQYF.

J is TRBJ2-1 and V is TRBV5-1; TRBD1 is a possible D gene (5 bases). V shed 0 bases and J shed 2 bases, with 9 bases lying between them. CDR3 size: 15 residues. The germline gives CDR1 SGHRS, CDR2 YFSETQ. This CDR3 reads CASSLVVTAYNEQFF. In nucleotides, the CDR3 is TGCGCCAGCAGCTTGGTCGTGACAGCCTACAATGAGCAGTTCTTC.

The chain couples TRBV5-6 to TRBJ2-4; D may be TRBD2 (6 bases). The CDR3 has 15 residues. CDR1 SGHDT and CDR2 YYEEEE come from the germline V gene. Trimming took off 2 bases at V and 3 bases at J, with 12 bases between the two ends. Here the CDR3 reads CASSLRGFGKNIQYF. The CDR3, as DNA: TGTGCCAGCAGCTTACGGGGGTTCGGCAAAAACATTCAGTACTTC.